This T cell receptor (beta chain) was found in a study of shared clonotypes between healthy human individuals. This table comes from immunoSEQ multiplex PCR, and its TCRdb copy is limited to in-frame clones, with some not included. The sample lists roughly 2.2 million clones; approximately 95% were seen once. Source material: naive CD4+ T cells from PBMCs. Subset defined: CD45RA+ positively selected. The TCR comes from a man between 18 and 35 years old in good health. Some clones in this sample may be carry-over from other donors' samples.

As DNA, the CDR3 is TGTGCCAGCAGGTATAACCCGGGACAGGGATATGAAAAACTGTTTTTT. Encoded protein: CASRYNPGQGYEKLFF. V usage is TRBV5-5 and J usage is TRBJ1-4; 9 positions agree with TRBD1. J lost 6 bases, V lost 5 bases, and 11 bases had no gene match. CDR3 length: 16 residues. Germline V gene data show CDR1 as SGHKS and CDR2 as YYEKEE (reference sequence).